This T cell receptor (beta chain) was sequenced in a study of siplizumab effects on memory and regulatory T cells. Of note for this clone: Its antigen is currently unknown.

The CDR3 runs 13 residues. The V end lost 8 bases, the J end lost 2 bases, and 13 bases lay between the germline ends. Germline V CDR1 and CDR2: MDHEN, SYDVKM. TCRdb's copy holds only in-frame clones and misses some; the assay was immunoSEQ multiplex PCR. The data show about 120,000 clones, around 93% seen once. Regarding the study as a whole: Proliferating Tregs taken from siplizumab cultures were not shown to have a confirmed suppressive function. A small minority of alloreactive clones were mapped to unstimulated subsets.

This clonotype was obtained from a human donor in good health. Sequenced sample: non-Treg CD4+ T cells sorted from blood. The chain carries TRBV28 and TRBJ2-7; D might be TRBD1 or TRBD2, each matching 5 bases. CDR3 sequence reads: CASGTPGPYEQYF. The CDR3 nucleotides are TGTGCCAGCGGGACCCCAGGCCCCTACGAGCAGTACTTC.